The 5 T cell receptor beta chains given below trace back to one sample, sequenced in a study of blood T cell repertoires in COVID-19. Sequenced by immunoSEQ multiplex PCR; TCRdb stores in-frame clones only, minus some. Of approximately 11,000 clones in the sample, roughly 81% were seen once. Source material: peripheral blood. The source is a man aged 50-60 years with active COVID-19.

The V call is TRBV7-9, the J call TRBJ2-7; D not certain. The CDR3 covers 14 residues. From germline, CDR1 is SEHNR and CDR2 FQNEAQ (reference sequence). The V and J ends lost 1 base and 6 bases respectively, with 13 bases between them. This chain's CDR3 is CASSLVQFPFEQYF. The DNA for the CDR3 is TGTGCCAGCAGCTTAGTACAGTTTCCTTTCGAGCAGTACTTC.

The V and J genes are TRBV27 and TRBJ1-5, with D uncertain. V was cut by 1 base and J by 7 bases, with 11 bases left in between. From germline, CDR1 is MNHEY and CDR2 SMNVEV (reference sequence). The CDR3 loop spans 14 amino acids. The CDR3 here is CASSLWGGGQPQHF. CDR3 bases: TGTGCCAGCAGTTTATGGGGAGGTGGCCAGCCCCAGCATTTT.

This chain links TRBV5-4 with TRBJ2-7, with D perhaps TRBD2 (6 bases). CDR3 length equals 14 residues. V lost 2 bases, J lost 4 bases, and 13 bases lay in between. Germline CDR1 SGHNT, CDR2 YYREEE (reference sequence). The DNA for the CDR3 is TGTGCCAGCAGCTTAGGGGACTTGTCTTACGAGCAGTACTTC. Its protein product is CASSLGDLSYEQYF.

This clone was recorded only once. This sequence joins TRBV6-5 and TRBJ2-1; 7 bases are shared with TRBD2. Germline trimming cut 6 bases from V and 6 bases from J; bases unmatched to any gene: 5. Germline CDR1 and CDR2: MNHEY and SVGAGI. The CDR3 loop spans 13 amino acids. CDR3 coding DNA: TGTGCCAGCAGAATCAGCGGGGTCAATGAGCAGTTCTTC. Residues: CASRISGVNEQFF.

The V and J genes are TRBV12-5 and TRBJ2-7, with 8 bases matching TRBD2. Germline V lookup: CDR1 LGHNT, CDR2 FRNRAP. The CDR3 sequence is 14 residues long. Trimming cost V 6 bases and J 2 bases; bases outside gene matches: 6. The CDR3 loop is CASGSGRATYEQYF. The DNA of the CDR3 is TGTGCTAGTGGCTCCGGGAGGGCCACCTACGAGCAGTACTTC.